One and the same sample provided the 25 T cell receptor beta chains below, sequenced in a study of radiotherapy plus CTLA-4 blockade in lung cancer. Here immunoSEQ multiplex PCR was the method, and the copy in TCRdb shows in-frame clones only, minus some. Among 24,000 or so clones, less than 80% were seen once, and the ten largest hold roughly 3.3%. The specimen comprised peripheral blood, sampled from a patient treated with radiotherapy plus ipilimumab. Source of these receptors: a human donor with non-small cell lung cancer whose response to radiotherapy plus ipilimumab could not be evaluated.

The chain uses TRBV7-8 and TRBJ2-7, with 8 bases that match TRBD1. Germline lookup yields CDR1 SGHVS and CDR2 FQNEAQ. The CDR3 is 16 amino acids. V lost 5 bases and J lost 6; bases outside the gene matches: 15. CDR3 sequence reads: CASSPHPDRVSGEQYF. The CDR3 DNA follows: TGTGCCAGCAGCCCACACCCGGACAGGGTGTCTGGCGAGCAGTACTTC.

Notes on this clone: An end of the junction does not agree with germline; a read error may underlie this. The gene calls are TRBV7-2 and TRBJ2-5; D gene uncertain. The CDR3 is 11 residues long. Germline CDR1 and CDR2: SGHTA and FQGNSA. CDR3 amino acids: CASGLRETQYF. The CDR3, as DNA: TGTGCCAGCGGCTTGAGGGAGACCCAGTACTTC.

The chain uses TRBV18 and TRBJ2-3, with D possibly being TRBD1 (5 bases). V lost 0 bases and J 5 bases, leaving 12 bases between the germline ends. Germline-derived CDR1 and CDR2 are KGHSH and LQKENI. This CDR3 contains 15 residues. This CDR3 reads CASSPPAGAIDTQYF. The CDR3 bases are TGTGCCAGCTCACCACCGGCTGGGGCCATAGATACGCAGTATTTT.

This clone is medium-sized (0.01 to 0.1%) by share. J is TRBJ2-7 and V is TRBV5-6, with a weak D call TRBD1 (6 bases). The CDR3 is made up of 12 amino acids. From germline, CDR1 is SGHDT and CDR2 YYEEEE. Between the trimmed V and J ends, which lost 0 bases and 11 bases, there was a span of 12 bases. DNA for the CDR3: TGTGCCAGCAGCTTGGTCAGGGGCCTTGAGTACTTC. Protein product: CASSLVRGLEYF.

This chain uses TRBV5-1 with TRBJ2-4; possible D gene TRBD2, 5 bases. Trimming removed 2 bases at V and 6 bases at J, with 9 bases between. Per the germline V gene, CDR1 is SGHRS and CDR2 is YFSETQ. The CDR3 contains 13 residues. The CDR3 nucleotides read TGCGCCAGCAGCTTCGACTACCCAAACATTCAGTACTTC. Residues: CASSFDYPNIQYF.

The chain has TRBV6-5 and TRBJ1-5; 7 bases fit TRBD1. Germline V gene lookup returns CDR1 MNHEY and CDR2 SVGAGI. The length of the CDR3 is 13 residues. J lost 7 bases, V lost 10 bases, and 10 bases had no gene match. CDR3 in amino acids: CATGQVLGQPQHF. CDR3 DNA: TGTGCCACCGGACAGGTATTAGGCCAGCCCCAGCATTTT.

V is TRBV29-1 and J is TRBJ1-3; D may be TRBD1 (5 bases). V was pared by 4 bases and J by 1 base, with 8 bases between. Germline loops: CDR1 SQVTM, CDR2 ANQGSEA. This CDR3 contains 13 residues. The CDR3 DNA reads TGCAGCGTTGTGGGGGGGTCTGGAAACACCATATATTTT. Its translation is CSVVGGSGNTIYF.

The chain joins TRBV30 to TRBJ2-5, with 10 bases that match TRBD1. This CDR3 is built from 15 residues. CDR1 and CDR2 from the germline V gene are GTSNPN and SVGIG (reference sequence). The ends lost 1 base at V and 4 bases at J; junction bases unmatched: 6. The CDR3 here is CAWSGDRGFSETQYF. DNA of the CDR3: TGTGCCTGGAGTGGGGACAGGGGCTTCTCAGAGACCCAGTACTTC.

This clone rates as medium-sized. The chain uses TRBV19 and TRBJ2-7; 7 nucleotides match TRBD1. The CDR3 consists of 14 residues. Unmatched junction bases numbered 0, after V lost 0 bases and J lost 1 base. Germline V gene lookup returns CDR1 LNHDA and CDR2 SQIVND (reference sequence). This CDR3 reads CASSIDRGSYEQYF. Written as DNA, the CDR3 is TGTGCCAGTAGTATAGACAGGGGGTCCTACGAGCAGTACTTC.

The chain combines TRBV11-3 with TRBJ2-1; possibly TRBD2 for D (6 bases). The germline gives CDR1 SGHNT, CDR2 YENEEA. Deletions cut 3 bases from V and 0 bases from J, with 12 bases between. This CDR3 comprises 16 residues. CDR3 bases: TGTGCCAGCAGCTTCGGGGGTTTGAGCTCCTACAATGAGCAGTTCTTC. Amino acids: CASSFGGLSSYNEQFF. The entire variable domain, with the rest obtained from reference TRBV11-3 and TRBJ2-1, is as follows: EAGVVQSPRYKIIEKKQPVAFWCNPISGHNTLYWYLQNLGQGPELLIRYENEEAVDDSQLPKDRFSAERLKGVDSTLKIQPAELGDSAVYLCASSFGGLSSYNEQFFGPGTRLTVL.

The chain recombines TRBV2 with TRBJ1-5; possible D gene TRBD1, 5 bases. V was clipped by 6 bases and J by 8 bases, with 11 bases between them. The CDR3 loop spans 12 amino acids. The V gene's germline CDR1 is SNHLY and CDR2 FYNNEI. The CDR3 here is CASSQGAEPQHF. The CDR3 nucleotides are TGTGCCAGCAGCCAGGGTGCGGAGCCCCAGCATTTT.

The V call is TRBV5-1, the J call TRBJ2-3; 12 bases align to TRBD1. This CDR3 has 18 amino acids. With 4 bases clipped from V and 0 bases from J, the junction kept 9 bases outside the gene matches. The germline V gene encodes CDR1 SGHRS and CDR2 YFSETQ. The DNA for the CDR3 is TGCGCCAGCAGCCTGGGACAGGGGGCCAGAGCTAGCACAGATACGCAGTATTTT. Protein product: CASSLGQGARASTDTQYF. The full variable domain, in which reference TRBV5-1 and TRBJ2-3 provide the parts outside the CDR3, is KAGVTQTPRYLIKTRGQQVTLSCSPISGHRSVSWYQQTPGQGLQFLFEYFSETQRNKGNFPGRFSGRQFSNSRSEMNVSTLELGDSALYLCASSLGQGARASTDTQYFGPGTRLTVL.

This chain joins TRBV6-1 and TRBJ2-7, with 7 bases fitting TRBD1. Losses at the gene ends were 3 bases for V and 1 base for J; bases not matched to a gene: 6. The CDR3 is 15 residues long. Germline CDR1 and CDR2: MNHNS and SASEGT. The CDR3 DNA reads as TGTGCCAGCAGTGAGGGCAGGGGGTATTCCTACGAGCAGTACTTC. It is translated as CASSEGRGYSYEQYF.

In this sample, this clone turned up a few times. This chain connects TRBV10-3 to TRBJ1-4, with D unclear. This CDR3 contains 11 residues. V was clipped by 11 bases and J by 8 bases, with 12 bases between them. Germline CDR1 and CDR2: ENHRY and SYGVKD. DNA for the CDR3: TGTGCCGGGTCTAGTGGGGAAAAACTGTTTTTT. This encodes CAGSSGEKLFF.

This sequence joins TRBV4-1 and TRBJ1-5; D gene uncertain. V lost 3 bases to trimming and J lost 0 bases, with 6 bases between them. This CDR3 contains 14 residues. Germline assignment: CDR1 MGHRA and CDR2 YSYEKL. CDR3 in amino acids: CASSHDNSNQPQHF. DNA of the CDR3: TGCGCCAGCAGCCACGACAATAGCAATCAGCCCCAGCATTTT.

This chain links TRBV5-4 with TRBJ2-4; TRBD1 aligns across 8 bases. CDR1 is SGHNT, CDR2 YYREEE, per germline (reference sequence). Trimming cost V 2 bases and J 8 bases; bases outside gene matches: 6. The CDR3 is made up of 14 amino acids. CDR3 region: CASSFGGQGYIQYF. The DNA of the CDR3 is TGTGCCAGCAGCTTTGGCGGACAGGGATACATTCAGTACTTC.

A word on this clone: A junction end diverges from the germline sequence, so it may reflect a read error. The chain joins TRBV7-7 to TRBJ2-1; 11 bases align to TRBD2. In germline, CDR1 is SSHAT, CDR2 FNYEAQ (reference sequence). This CDR3 comprises 15 residues. The CDR3 sequence is CASSEGLAAYNEQFF. Written as DNA, the CDR3 is TGTGCTAGCAGCGAGGGACTAGCGGCCTACAATGAGCAGTTCTTC.

The rearrangement joins TRBV6-5 to TRBJ1-2; D call uncertain. The length of the CDR3 is 12 residues. Germline CDR1 reads MNHEY; CDR2 reads SVGAGI. V lost 5 bases and J lost 2, with 6 bases in between. The CDR3 DNA is TGTGCCAGCAGTCCATCAAACTATGGCTACACCTTC. Protein sequence: CASSPSNYGYTF.

The chain carries TRBV5-1 and TRBJ2-1; D possibly corresponds to TRBD2 (5 bases). This CDR3 is built from 15 residues. Germline CDR1 SGHRS, CDR2 YFSETQ. V was pared by 4 bases and J by 2 bases, with 13 bases between. As DNA, the CDR3 is TGCGCCAGCAGCCCCTACAGCGGTACCTACAATGAGCAGTTCTTC. Its translation is CASSPYSGTYNEQFF.

CDR3 sequence (DNA): TGTGCCAGCAGCTCCCTAGCGTCGGCAGTCGAGCAGTACTTC. It translates to CASSSLASAVEQYF. V usage is TRBV11-2 and J usage is TRBJ2-7, with a possible D match to TRBD2 (6 bases). The length of the CDR3 is 14 residues. Between the trimmed V and J ends, which lost 4 bases and 6 bases, there was a span of 16 bases. Germline CDR1 and CDR2: SGHAT and FQNNGV.

This chain links TRBV9 with TRBJ2-7, with TRBD1 matching over 9 bases. The junction had 4 bases not matched to a gene; V was cut back by 0 bases and J by 6 bases. The CDR3 runs 14 residues. The germline gives CDR1 SGDLS, CDR2 YYNGEE. The CDR3 loop is CASSVAPTGGEQYF. The CDR3, as DNA: TGTGCCAGCAGCGTAGCCCCGACAGGGGGCGAGCAGTACTTC.

Points on this clone: Other DNA sequences in this specimen translate into the identical CDR3. The chain employs TRBV11-3 and TRBJ2-7; TRBD1 agrees at 11 bases. The J segment lost 3 bases and the V segment lost 0 bases, leaving 1 base of the junction unmatched. CDR1 and CDR2 (germline): SGHNT, YENEEA. The CDR3 loop spans 15 amino acids. In nucleotides, the CDR3 is TGTGCCAGCAGCTTAGATGGGACAGGGGGCTACGAGCAGTACTTC. Translation: CASSLDGTGGYEQYF.

This chain links TRBV7-6 with TRBJ2-1; the match to TRBD2 covers 7 bases. The germline CDR1 and CDR2 sequences are SGHVS and FNYEAQ. CDR3 length: 16 amino acids. Trimming at V came to 4 bases and at J to 2 bases, leaving 8 bases not matched to a gene. The CDR3: CASSSRRGDPYNEQFF. In nucleotides, the CDR3 is TGTGCCAGCAGCTCCAGACGGGGGGACCCCTACAATGAGCAGTTCTTC.

J is TRBJ2-3 and V is TRBV11-3, with TRBD2 as a possible D gene (5 bases). This CDR3 region has 17 residues. Trimming stripped 1 base from V and 2 bases from J, with 16 bases between. Germline V gene sequence: CDR1 SGHNT, CDR2 YENEEA. CDR3 bases: TGTGCCAGCAGCTTAGGGCAGGTGGGAGAAGACACAGATACGCAGTATTTT. Encoded protein: CASSLGQVGEDTDTQYF.

This clone was observed once. The rearrangement links TRBV7-2 to TRBJ1-2; D might be TRBD1 (6 bases). Between the trimmed V and J ends, which lost 3 bases and 4 bases, there was a span of 15 bases. The CDR3 length is 15 residues. CDR1 is SGHTA and CDR2 is FQGNSA in the germline V gene. CDR3 in DNA: TGTGCCAGCAGCTTTTCAGGGGCTCTCTCCTATGGCTACACCTTC. Its protein product is CASSFSGALSYGYTF.